A single sample is the source of the 12 T cell receptor beta chains below, sequenced in a study of shared clonotypes between healthy human individuals. Generated by immunoSEQ multiplex PCR, the TCRdb table keeps only in-frame clones and is missing some. The table shows around 980,000 clones, with about 84% occurring only once. Sequenced material: memory CD4+ T cells from PBMCs. Subset here: CD45RA-negative fraction. The receptors originated from a man aged 18-30 years in good health. Some clones in this sample may be carry-over from other donors' samples.

The rearrangement joins TRBV19 to TRBJ2-1; 13 bases agree with TRBD2. V shed 7 bases and J 9 bases; nucleotides not matched to a gene: 9. In germline, CDR1 is LNHDA, CDR2 SQIVND (reference sequence). This CDR3 is built from 15 residues. The CDR3 protein is CASKHPTSGRIEQFF. Here the CDR3 DNA reads TGTGCCAGTAAACACCCGACTAGCGGGAGGATTGAGCAGTTCTTC.

The chain joins TRBV6-6 to TRBJ1-5; D remains unclear. V lost 2 bases and J 2 bases, leaving 10 bases between the germline ends. This CDR3 has 15 amino acids. Germline V gene data show CDR1 as MNHNY and CDR2 as SVGAGI (reference sequence). CDR3 coding DNA: TGTGCCAGCAGTTACGCGGGAAACGGCAATCAGCCCCAGCATTTT. This encodes CASSYAGNGNQPQHF.

This clone was seen a few times. V and J are TRBV5-1 and TRBJ2-2; TRBD2 matches 11 bases. CDR3 length: 19 residues. V trimming: 0 bases; J trimming: 4 bases; junction bases outside the gene matches: 11. Germline values: CDR1 SGHRS, CDR2 YFSETQ. The CDR3 coding sequence is TGCGCCAGCAGCTTGGCGTCTACTAGCGGGAGCGTTGGCACCGGGGAGCTGTTTTTT. Protein product: CASSLASTSGSVGTGELFF.

This rearrangement joins TRBV28 to TRBJ1-3, with 8 bases aligning to TRBD1. This CDR3 has 11 residues. Trimming at V came to 2 bases and at J to 14 bases, leaving 2 bases not matched to a gene. Germline V gene lookup returns CDR1 MDHEN and CDR2 SYDVKM. CDR3 amino acids: CASSLGQGLYF. The DNA for the CDR3 is TGTGCCAGCAGTTTAGGACAGGGCCTATATTTT.

This clone occurred once. This rearrangement joins TRBV29-1 to TRBJ2-7; D gene uncertain. This CDR3 is built from 12 residues. Germline loops: CDR1 SQVTM, CDR2 ANQGSEA. V was clipped by 4 bases and J by 7 bases, with 14 bases between them. Here the CDR3 reads CSVGVAFEEQYF. CDR3 nucleotides: TGCAGCGTTGGGGTCGCGTTCGAAGAGCAGTACTTC.

The gene calls are TRBV27 and TRBJ2-7; the match to TRBD1 covers 7 bases. Unmatched junction bases numbered 13, after V lost 5 bases and J lost 0 bases. This CDR3 is 17 amino acids long. In germline, CDR1 is MNHEY, CDR2 SMNVEV (reference sequence). In DNA form, the CDR3 reads TGTGCCAGCAGTCATCAATTGACAGGGAGAAGCTCCTACGAGCAGTACTTC. Encoded protein: CASSHQLTGRSSYEQYF.

This rearrangement joins TRBV2 to TRBJ1-5, with 7 bases fitting TRBD1. After removal of 2 bases from V and 2 bases from J, the junction contained 6 bases not matched to a gene. This CDR3 spans 16 amino acids. Germline CDR1 SNHLY, CDR2 FYNNEI. The CDR3 region has the DNA TGTGCCAGCAGTGAATTTAGAGGACAGGGCAATCAGCCCCAGCATTTT. This sequence encodes CASSEFRGQGNQPQHF.

This clone was seen at least ten times. V and J are TRBV2 and TRBJ2-7, with D tentatively TRBD2 (5 bases). The CDR3 totals 20 residues. Germline V gene data show CDR1 as SNHLY and CDR2 as FYNNEI. Trimming stripped 5 bases from V and 3 bases from J, with 32 bases between. The CDR3 reads CASSIEVGETNPSRLYEQYF. The CDR3 nucleotides are TGTGCCAGCAGTATTGAGGTGGGAGAGACTAATCCCTCCCGACTCTACGAGCAGTACTTC.

The chain recombines TRBV7-2 with TRBJ1-5; D perhaps matches TRBD1 (5 bases). Looked up from germline, CDR1 is SGHTA and CDR2 is FQGNSA. Trimming removed 1 base at V and 9 bases at J, with 7 bases between. The CDR3 is 12 residues long. CDR3 bases: TGTGCCAGCAGCTTAGATACAGGGCCCCAGCATTTT. Its translation is CASSLDTGPQHF.

The chain carries TRBV18 and TRBJ2-7, with 8 bases lining up with TRBD2. The CDR3 has 14 residues. Unmatched junction bases numbered 2, after V lost 2 bases and J lost 2 bases. Germline CDR1 KGHSH, CDR2 LQKENI. The CDR3 spells CASSPTSGAYEQYF. DNA for the CDR3: TGTGCCAGCTCACCAACTAGCGGTGCCTACGAGCAGTACTTC. The full variable domain, completed using reference TRBV18 and TRBJ2-7, is NAGVMQNPRHLVRRRGQEARLRCSPMKGHSHVYWYRQLPEEGLKFMVYLQKENIIDESGMPKERFSAEFPKEGPSILRIQQVVRGDSAAYFCASSPTSGAYEQYFGPGTRLTVT.

This clone was recorded only once. The chain recombines TRBV27 with TRBJ2-3; D tentatively reads TRBD1 or TRBD2 (8 bases each). The germline V gene has CDR1 MNHEY and CDR2 SMNVEV (reference sequence). With 9 bases removed from V and 14 bases from J, the gap between germline ends came to 30 bases. The CDR3 is 15 amino acids. The CDR3 DNA reads TGTGCCAGTGGCGGACGGACAGGGACTAGTGATAACTTGTATTTT. As protein: CASGGRTGTSDNLYF.

The V and J genes are TRBV27 and TRBJ1-2; D remains unclear. Trimming took off 3 bases at V and 7 bases at J, with 12 bases between the two ends. Germline V gene data show CDR1 as MNHEY and CDR2 as SMNVEV (reference sequence). The CDR3 sequence is 13 residues long. The CDR3 loop is CASSFAPALGYTF. The CDR3 coding sequence is TGTGCCAGCAGTTTCGCCCCCGCCCTTGGCTACACCTTC.